What follows describes a single T cell receptor (beta chain). Its antigen is still unknown. This CDR3 has 15 amino acids. Germline assignment: CDR1 MNHEY and CDR2 SVGAGI. V was cut by 2 bases and J by 5 bases, with 13 bases left in between. A universal primer site was added by template switching, and unique molecular identifiers were carried by the cDNA. TCRdb itself ran the 5' RACE reads through MiXCR, one entry per CDR3 protein. The table shows around 1.7 million distinct CDR3 sequences, with roughly 35% occurring only once. These data come from a study of identical twins. Study results and caveats: The authors noted that invariant MAIT and iNKT cells could partly confound zero-insertion analyses.

The V and J genes are TRBV6-5 and TRBJ1-5, with D possibly being TRBD1 (5 bases). The sequencing input was cord blood. The source of this sequence is a newborn girl in good health. The DNA for the CDR3 is TGTGCCAGCAGTTACGGGCGGGGGAGGGATCAGCCCCAGCATTTT. Encoded protein: CASSYGRGRDQPQHF.